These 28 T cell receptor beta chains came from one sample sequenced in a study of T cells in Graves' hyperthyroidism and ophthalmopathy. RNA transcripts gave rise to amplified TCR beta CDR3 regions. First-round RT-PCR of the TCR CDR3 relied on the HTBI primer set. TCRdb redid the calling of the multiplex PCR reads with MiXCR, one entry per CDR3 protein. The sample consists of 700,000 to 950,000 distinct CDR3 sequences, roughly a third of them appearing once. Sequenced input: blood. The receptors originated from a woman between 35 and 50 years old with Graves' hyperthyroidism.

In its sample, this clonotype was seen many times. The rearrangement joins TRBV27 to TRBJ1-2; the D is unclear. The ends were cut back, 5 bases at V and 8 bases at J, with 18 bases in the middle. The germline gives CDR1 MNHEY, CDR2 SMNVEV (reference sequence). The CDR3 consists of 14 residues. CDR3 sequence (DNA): TGTGCCAGCAGTATGGACCCCTCAGAATCGGGCTACACCTTC. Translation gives CASSMDPSESGYTF.

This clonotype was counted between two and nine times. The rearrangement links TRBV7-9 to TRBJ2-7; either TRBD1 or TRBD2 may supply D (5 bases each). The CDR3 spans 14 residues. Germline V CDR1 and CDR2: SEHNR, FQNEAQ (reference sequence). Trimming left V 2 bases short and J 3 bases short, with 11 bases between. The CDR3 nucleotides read TGTGCCAGCAGCTTATGGGGACGGAACTACGAGCAGTACTTC. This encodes CASSLWGRNYEQYF.

The CDR3 nucleotides are TGTGCCAGCAGTTACCCCAGGGAGGGAATCTACGAGCAGTACTTC. Protein product: CASSYPREGIYEQYF. The chain is built from TRBV6-5 and TRBJ2-7, with 7 bases aligning to TRBD2. Germline-derived CDR1 and CDR2 are MNHEY and SVGAGI. J gave up 3 bases and V 2 bases, and 7 bases lay outside the gene matches. This CDR3 is built from 15 residues.

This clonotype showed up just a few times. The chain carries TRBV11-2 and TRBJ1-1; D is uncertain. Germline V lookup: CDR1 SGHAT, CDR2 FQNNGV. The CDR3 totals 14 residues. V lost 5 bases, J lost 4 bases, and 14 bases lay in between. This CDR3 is CASSLDGRVTEAFF. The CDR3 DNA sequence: TGTGCCAGCAGCCTCGACGGGCGGGTCACTGAAGCTTTCTTT.

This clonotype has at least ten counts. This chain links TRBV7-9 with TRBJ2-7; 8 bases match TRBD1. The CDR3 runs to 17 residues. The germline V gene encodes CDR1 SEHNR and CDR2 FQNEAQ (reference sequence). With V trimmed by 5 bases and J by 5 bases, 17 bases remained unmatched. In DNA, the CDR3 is TGTGCCAGCAGCGCACCCTACGGACAGGGAATGCTACACGAGCAGTACTTC. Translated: CASSAPYGQGMLHEQYF.

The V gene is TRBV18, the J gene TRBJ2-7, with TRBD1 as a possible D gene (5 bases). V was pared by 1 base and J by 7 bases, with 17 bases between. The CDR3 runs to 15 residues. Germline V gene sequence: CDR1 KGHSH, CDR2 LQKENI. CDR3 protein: CASSPLGQGASEQYF. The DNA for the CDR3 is TGTGCCAGCTCACCACTGGGCCAGGGCGCGAGTGAGCAGTACTTC.

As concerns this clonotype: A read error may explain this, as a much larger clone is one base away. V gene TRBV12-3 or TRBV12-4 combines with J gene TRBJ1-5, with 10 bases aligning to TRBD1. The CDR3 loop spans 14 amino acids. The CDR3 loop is CASRQGQGSQPQLF. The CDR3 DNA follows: TGTGCCAGCAGACAGGGACAGGGGAGTCAGCCCCAGCTTTTT.

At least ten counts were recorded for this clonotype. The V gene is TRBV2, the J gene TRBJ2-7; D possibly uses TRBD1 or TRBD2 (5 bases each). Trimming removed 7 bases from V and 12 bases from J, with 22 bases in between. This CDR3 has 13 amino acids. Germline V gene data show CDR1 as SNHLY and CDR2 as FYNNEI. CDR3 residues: CASTSSGTRWLYF. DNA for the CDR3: TGTGCCAGCACCTCATCCGGGACCCGCTGGCTGTACTTC.

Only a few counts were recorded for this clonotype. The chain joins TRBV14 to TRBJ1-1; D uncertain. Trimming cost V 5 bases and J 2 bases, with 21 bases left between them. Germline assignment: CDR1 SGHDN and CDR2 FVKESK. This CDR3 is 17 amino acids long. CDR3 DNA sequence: TGTGCCAGCAGCTTGCTGTTGGATGAGGCTGCAAACACTGAAGCTTTCTTT. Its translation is CASSLLLDEAANTEAFF. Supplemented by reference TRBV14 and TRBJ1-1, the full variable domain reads EAGVTQFPSHSVIEKGQTVTLRCDPISGHDNLYWYRRVMGKEIKFLLHFVKESKQDESGMPNNRFLAERTGGTYSTLKVQPAELEDSGVYFCASSLLLDEAANTEAFFGQGTRLTVV.

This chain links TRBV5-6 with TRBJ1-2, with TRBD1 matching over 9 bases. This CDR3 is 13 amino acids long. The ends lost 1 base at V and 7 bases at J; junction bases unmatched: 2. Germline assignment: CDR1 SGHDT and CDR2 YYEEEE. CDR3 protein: CASSLLTGGGYTF. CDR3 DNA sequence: TGTGCCAGCAGCTTGTTGACAGGGGGTGGCTACACCTTC.

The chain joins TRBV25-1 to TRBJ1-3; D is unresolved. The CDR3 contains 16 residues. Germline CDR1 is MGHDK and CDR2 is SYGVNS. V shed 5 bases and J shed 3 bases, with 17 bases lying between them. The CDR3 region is CASSPALKQIGNTIYF. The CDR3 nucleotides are TGTGCCAGCAGTCCCGCCCTTAAGCAGATTGGAAACACCATATATTTT.

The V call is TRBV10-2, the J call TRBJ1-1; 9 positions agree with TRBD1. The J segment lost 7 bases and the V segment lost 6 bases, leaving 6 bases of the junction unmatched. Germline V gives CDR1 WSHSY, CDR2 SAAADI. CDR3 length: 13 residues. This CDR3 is CASRAGQGIEAFF. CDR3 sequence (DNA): TGCGCCAGCAGAGCGGGACAGGGTATTGAAGCTTTCTTT.

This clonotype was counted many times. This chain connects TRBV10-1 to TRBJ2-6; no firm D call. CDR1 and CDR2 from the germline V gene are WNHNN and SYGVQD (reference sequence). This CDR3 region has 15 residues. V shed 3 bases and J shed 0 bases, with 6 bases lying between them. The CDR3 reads CASSDPVSGANVLTF. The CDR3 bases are TGCGCCAGCAGTGACCCCGTCTCTGGGGCCAACGTCCTGACTTTC.

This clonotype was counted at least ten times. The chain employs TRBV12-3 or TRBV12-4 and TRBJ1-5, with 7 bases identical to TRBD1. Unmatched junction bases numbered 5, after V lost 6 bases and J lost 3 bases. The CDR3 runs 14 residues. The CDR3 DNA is TGTGCCAGCAGCCTGGACAGGCCCAATCAGCCCCAGCATTTT. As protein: CASSLDRPNQPQHF.

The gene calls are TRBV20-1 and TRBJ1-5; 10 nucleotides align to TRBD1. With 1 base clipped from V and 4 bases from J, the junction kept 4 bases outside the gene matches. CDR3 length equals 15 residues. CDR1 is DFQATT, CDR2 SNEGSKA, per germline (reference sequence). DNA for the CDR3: TGCAGTGCTAGAGGACAGGGGGCTACGAATCAGCCCCAGCATTTT. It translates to CSARGQGATNQPQHF.

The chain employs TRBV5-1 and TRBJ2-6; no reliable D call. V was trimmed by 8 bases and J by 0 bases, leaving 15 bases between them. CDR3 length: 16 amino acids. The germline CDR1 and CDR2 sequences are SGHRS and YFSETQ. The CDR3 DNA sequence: TGCGCCAGTAAACCAGACCCCCACTCTGGGGCCAACGTCCTGACTTTC. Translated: CASKPDPHSGANVLTF. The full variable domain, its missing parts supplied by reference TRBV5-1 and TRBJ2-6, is KAGVTQTPRYLIKTRGQQVTLSCSPISGHRSVSWYQQTPGQGLQFLFEYFSETQRNKGNFPGRFSGRQFSNSRSEMNVSTLELGDSALYLCASKPDPHSGANVLTFGAGSRLTVL.

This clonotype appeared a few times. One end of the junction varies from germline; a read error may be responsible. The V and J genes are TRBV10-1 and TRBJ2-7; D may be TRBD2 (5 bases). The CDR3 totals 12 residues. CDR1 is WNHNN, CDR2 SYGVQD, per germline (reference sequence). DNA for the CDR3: TGTGCCAGCATGATCCTTGGAGGCGAGCAGTACTTC. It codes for CASMILGGEQYF.

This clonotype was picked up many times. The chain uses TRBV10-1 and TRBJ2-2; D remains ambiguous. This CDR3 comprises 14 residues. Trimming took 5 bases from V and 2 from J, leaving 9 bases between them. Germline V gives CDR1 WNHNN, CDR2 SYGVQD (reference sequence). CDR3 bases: TGCGCCAGCAGTCCCGCGCACAACACCGGGGAGCTGTTTTTT. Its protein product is CASSPAHNTGELFF.

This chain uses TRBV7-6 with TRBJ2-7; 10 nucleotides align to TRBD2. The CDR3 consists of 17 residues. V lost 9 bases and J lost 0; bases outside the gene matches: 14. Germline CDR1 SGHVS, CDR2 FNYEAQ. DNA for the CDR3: TGTGCCAGTAGTGACCTAGCGGGAGCAGATAGCTCCTACGAGCAGTACTTC. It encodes CASSDLAGADSSYEQYF.

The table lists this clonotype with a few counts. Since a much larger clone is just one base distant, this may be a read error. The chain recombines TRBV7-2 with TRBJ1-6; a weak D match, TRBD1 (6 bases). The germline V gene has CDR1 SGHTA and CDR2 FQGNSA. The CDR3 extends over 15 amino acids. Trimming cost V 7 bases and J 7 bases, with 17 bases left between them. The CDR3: CASNLGQWRNSPLHF. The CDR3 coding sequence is TGTGCCAGCAACTTGGGACAATGGAGGAATTCACCCCTCCACTTT.

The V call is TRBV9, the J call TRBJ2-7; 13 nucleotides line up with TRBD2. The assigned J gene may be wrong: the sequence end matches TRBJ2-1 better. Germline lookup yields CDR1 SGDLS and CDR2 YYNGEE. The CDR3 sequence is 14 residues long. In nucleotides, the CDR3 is TGTGCCAGCAGCGGAACTAGCGGGGGGGCCGAGCAGTTCTTC. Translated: CASSGTSGGAEQFF.

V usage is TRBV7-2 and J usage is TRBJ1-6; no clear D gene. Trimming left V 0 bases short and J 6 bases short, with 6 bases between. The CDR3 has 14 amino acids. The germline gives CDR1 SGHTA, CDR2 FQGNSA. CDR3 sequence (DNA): TGTGCCAGCAGCTTAGCTGTTGGTAATTCACCCCTCCACTTT. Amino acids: CASSLAVGNSPLHF.

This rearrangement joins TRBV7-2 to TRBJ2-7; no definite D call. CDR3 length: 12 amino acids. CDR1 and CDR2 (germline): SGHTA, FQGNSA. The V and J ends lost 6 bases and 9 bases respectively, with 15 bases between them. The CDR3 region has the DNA TGTGCCAGCAGGAGAGAGGAACGGGCGCAGTACTTC. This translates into CASRREERAQYF. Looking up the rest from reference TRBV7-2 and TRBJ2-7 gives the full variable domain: GAGVSQSPSNKVTEKGKDVELRCDPISGHTALYWYRQSLGQGLEFLIYFQGNSAPDKSGLPSDRFSAERTGGSVSTLTIQRTQQEDSAVYLCASRREERAQYFGPGTRLTVT.

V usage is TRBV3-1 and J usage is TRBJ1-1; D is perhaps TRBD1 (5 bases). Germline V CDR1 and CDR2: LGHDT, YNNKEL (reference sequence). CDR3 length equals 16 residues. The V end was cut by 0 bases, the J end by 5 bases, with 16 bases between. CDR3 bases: TGTGCCAGCAGCCAAGATGGAACTTTGGGGGGGACTGAAGCTTTCTTT. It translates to CASSQDGTLGGTEAFF.

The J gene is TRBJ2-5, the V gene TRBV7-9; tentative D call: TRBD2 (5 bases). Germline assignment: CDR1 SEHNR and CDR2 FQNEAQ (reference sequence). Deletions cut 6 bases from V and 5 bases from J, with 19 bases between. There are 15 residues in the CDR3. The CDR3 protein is CASSVNEGPRETQYF. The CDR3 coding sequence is TGTGCCAGCAGTGTCAACGAGGGTCCGCGGGAGACCCAGTACTTC.

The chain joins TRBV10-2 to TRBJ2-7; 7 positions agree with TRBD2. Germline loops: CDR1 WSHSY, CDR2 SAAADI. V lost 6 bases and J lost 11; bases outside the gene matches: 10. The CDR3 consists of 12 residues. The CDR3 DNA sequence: TGCGCCAGCAGCTGGACGAGGCGGGAGAAGTACTTC. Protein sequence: CASSWTRREKYF.

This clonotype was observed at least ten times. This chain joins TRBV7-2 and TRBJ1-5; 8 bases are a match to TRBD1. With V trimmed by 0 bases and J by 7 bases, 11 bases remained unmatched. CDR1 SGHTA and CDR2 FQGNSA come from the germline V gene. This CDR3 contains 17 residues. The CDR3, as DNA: TGTGCCAGCAGCTTAGCTTGGGCAGGGGGCTTTTTCCAGCCCCAGCATTTT. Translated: CASSLAWAGGFFQPQHF.

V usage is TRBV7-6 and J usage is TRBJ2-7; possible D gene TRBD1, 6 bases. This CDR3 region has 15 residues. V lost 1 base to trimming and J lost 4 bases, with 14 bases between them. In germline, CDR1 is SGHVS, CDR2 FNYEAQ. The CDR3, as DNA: TGTGCCAGCAGCTTAGTTCACCAAACAGGGTACGAGCAGTACTTC. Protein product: CASSLVHQTGYEQYF.